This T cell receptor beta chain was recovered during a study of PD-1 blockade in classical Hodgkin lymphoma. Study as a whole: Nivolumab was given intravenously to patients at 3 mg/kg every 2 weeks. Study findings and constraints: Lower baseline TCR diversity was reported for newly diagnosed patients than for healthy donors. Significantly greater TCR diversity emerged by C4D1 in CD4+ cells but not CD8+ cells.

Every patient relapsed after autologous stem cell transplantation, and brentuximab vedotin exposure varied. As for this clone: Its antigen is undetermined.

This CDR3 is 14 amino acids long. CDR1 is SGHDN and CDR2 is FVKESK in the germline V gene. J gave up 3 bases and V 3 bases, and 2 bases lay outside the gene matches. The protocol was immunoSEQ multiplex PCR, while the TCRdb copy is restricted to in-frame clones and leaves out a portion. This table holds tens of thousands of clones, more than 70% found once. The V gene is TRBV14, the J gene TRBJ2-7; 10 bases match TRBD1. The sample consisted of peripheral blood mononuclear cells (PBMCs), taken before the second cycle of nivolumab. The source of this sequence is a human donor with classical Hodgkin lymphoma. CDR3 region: CASSQGQGYYEQYF. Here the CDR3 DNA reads TGTGCCAGCAGCCAGGGACAGGGGTACTACGAGCAGTACTTC.